This T cell receptor beta chain was found in a study of patients and donors after allogeneic stem cell transplantation. TCRdb reprocessed the RT-PCR reads via MiXCR and lists one record per CDR3 protein. The top ten clones hold approximately 82% of a sample with over 25,000 distinct CDR3 sequences, 35% to 40% of them seen once. There are many counts of this clonotype. The CDR3 covers 14 residues. The ends were cut back, 1 base at V and 13 bases at J, with 14 bases in the middle. CDR1 is SEHNR and CDR2 is FQNEAQ in the germline V gene (reference sequence). This receptor was obtained from a human donor who was either an allogeneic HSCT recipient or a stem cell or donor lymphocyte infusion donor (not recorded which). It is not recorded whose cells these are; they may come from a transplant donor. Sample: blood, either unsorted or a sorted T cell fraction (not recorded which). This sequence joins TRBV7-9 and TRBJ1-6; D is unclear. In DNA, the CDR3 is TGTGCCAGCAGCTTAGGACAAAATTTGGGGCCCCTCCACTTT. Translating it yields CASSLGQNLGPLHF.